This TCR beta chain was sequenced during a study of blood T cell repertoires in COVID-19. Study-level background: Both acute and convalescent COVID-19 samples were obtained from the United States, Italy and Spain. Nucleic acid was either cDNA or gDNA, and it came from T cells, B-cell-depleted T cells, or PBMCs.

This CDR3 is built from 11 residues. The V gene's germline CDR1 is SQVTM and CDR2 ANQGSEA. The protocol was immunoSEQ multiplex PCR, while the TCRdb copy is restricted to in-frame clones and leaves out a portion. The sample shows 200,000 to 250,000 clones, approximately 84% of them seen only once. This chain uses TRBV29-1 with TRBJ2-5; TRBD2 matches 7 bases. The sequenced material came from peripheral blood. This clonotype was obtained from a woman older than 75 with COVID-19, enrolled during active disease. CDR3 in amino acids: CSISGGETQYF. CDR3 nucleotides: TGCAGTATCTCGGGGGGAGAGACCCAGTACTTC.